One and the same sample provided the 22 T cell receptor beta chains below, sequenced in a study of tumor-infiltrating lymphocytes in primary liver carcinoma. Without any cell sorting, 20-30 mg of bulk tissue yielded co-extracted RNA and DNA. A primer in the constant region served to generate TCR beta cDNA from roughly 520 ng of total RNA. ARM-PCR was slightly modified, and three nested multiplex PCR rounds with it gave rise to the TCR beta libraries. TRBV1-TRBV30 forward primers and a C-beta reverse primer were used in the first two PCR rounds, which each ran for approximately 9 cycles. Via MiXCR, TCRdb re-called the multiplex PCR reads, giving one row per CDR3 protein. The table shows over 100,000 distinct CDR3 sequences, with nearly 70% occurring only once. The sample consisted of tumor-adjacent normal liver tissue. All receptors derive from a woman aged 55-70 years with primary liver carcinoma and hepatitis B virus infection.

CDR3 nucleotide sequence: TGTGCCAGCTCAACGGCGGGGGCTGGAAACACCATATATTTT. Protein: CASSTAGAGNTIYF. The chain uses TRBV18 and TRBJ1-3, with D perhaps TRBD1 (5 bases). Trimming pared 5 bases from V and 2 bases from J, leaving 10 bases between. The CDR3 spans 14 residues. Germline lookup yields CDR1 KGHSH and CDR2 LQKENI.

The V and J genes are TRBV12-3 or TRBV12-4 and TRBJ1-1; TRBD1 is a possible D gene (5 bases). V shed 2 bases and J shed 9 bases, with 16 bases lying between them. The CDR3 runs to 14 residues. The CDR3 spells CASSLQGWSTKAFF. Here the CDR3 DNA reads TGTGCCAGCAGTTTACAGGGTTGGAGTACTAAAGCTTTCTTT.

On this clonotype itself: A much larger clonotype is one base distant, so this may be a read error. This sequence joins TRBV30 and TRBJ2-1; 7 bases fit TRBD1. The trim removed 6 bases at V and 6 bases at J, leaving 8 bases unmatched. The CDR3 extends over 13 amino acids. Germline assignment: CDR1 GTSNPN and CDR2 SVGIG (reference sequence). DNA of the CDR3: TGTGCCTGCAACCGGGACAGAACCAATGAGCAGTTCTTC. Amino acid sequence: CACNRDRTNEQFF.

Comments on this clonotype: Since a much larger clone is just one base distant, this may be a read error. This chain connects TRBV20-1 to TRBJ2-5; 7 nucleotides line up with TRBD2. The CDR3 contains 14 residues. Germline CDR1 DFQATT, CDR2 SNEGSKA (reference sequence). Unmatched junction bases numbered 6, after V lost 3 bases and J lost 2 bases. Here the CDR3 reads CSASPSGYQETQYF. CDR3 nucleotide sequence: TGCAGTGCTAGTCCTAGCGGCTATCAAGAGACCCAGTACTTC.

There are many counts of this clonotype. The rearrangement links TRBV28 to TRBJ2-7; 8 bases line up with TRBD1. CDR3 length: 14 amino acids. Per germline, CDR1 MDHEN and CDR2 SYDVKM. Trimming took 5 bases from V and 2 from J; bases not matched to a gene: 5. CDR3 in DNA: TGTGCCAGCAGTCCGGGACAGGAACCCTACGAGCAGTACTTC. It specifies CASSPGQEPYEQYF.

In this sample, this clonotype turned up many times. The rearrangement joins TRBV12-3 or TRBV12-4 to TRBJ2-1; D may be TRBD1 or TRBD2 (6 bases each). The CDR3 contains 17 residues. V gave up 6 bases and J gave up 2 bases, with 20 bases separating them. The CDR3, as DNA: TGTGCCAGCAGGGGGTACGGAGGGGGAGGTACCTACAATGAGCAGTTCTTC. Translation: CASRGYGGGGTYNEQFF.

This clonotype has a count of ten or more. V and J are TRBV7-9 and TRBJ2-5; unclear D gene. CDR1 is SEHNR, CDR2 FQNEAQ, per germline (reference sequence). Between the trimmed V and J ends, which lost 5 bases and 2 bases, there was a span of 12 bases. The CDR3 spans 14 residues. The CDR3 is CASSGLSVQETQYF. CDR3 DNA: TGTGCCAGCAGCGGGCTTTCGGTACAAGAGACCCAGTACTTC.

Details on this clonotype: Sequence at one end of the junction differs from germline and may be a read error. V gene TRBV11-2 combines with J gene TRBJ2-3; no firm D call. This CDR3 is 16 amino acids long. Looked up from germline, CDR1 is SGHAT and CDR2 is FQNNGV. CDR3 sequence (DNA): TGTGTCAGCAGCTTAGGTATCCAGCAGAGCACAGATACGCAGTATTTT. It is translated as CVSSLGIQQSTDTQYF.

J is TRBJ2-5 and V is TRBV5-1, with D perhaps TRBD1 (6 bases). The CDR3 extends over 15 amino acids. Trimming removed 0 bases at V and 5 bases at J, with 14 bases between. Germline CDR1 is SGHRS and CDR2 is YFSETQ. Here the CDR3 reads CASSLVQGMFETQYF. The CDR3 DNA is TGCGCCAGCAGCTTGGTTCAGGGGATGTTCGAGACCCAGTACTTC.

This clonotype has ten or more counts. The chain has TRBV4-1 and TRBJ2-7; 9 bases fit TRBD1. This CDR3 is built from 17 residues. V lost 4 bases to trimming and J lost 2 bases; unmatched junction nucleotides: 12. In germline, CDR1 is MGHRA, CDR2 YSYEKL. As DNA, the CDR3 is TGCGCCAGCAGCCGAGAAGGACAGGGGACCACCCCCTACGAGCAGTACTTC. Translating it yields CASSREGQGTTPYEQYF.

In the case of this clonotype: A read error may explain this, as a much larger clone is one base away. V and J are TRBV7-9 and TRBJ2-2; D is possibly TRBD2 (6 bases). The CDR3 sequence is 16 residues long. Per the germline V gene, CDR1 is SEHNR and CDR2 is FQNEAQ (reference sequence). This chain's CDR3 is CASSLVAAANIGELFF. CDR3 bases: TGTGCCAGCAGCTTAGTAGCGGCCGCGAACATCGGGGAGCTGTTTTTT.

With respect to this clonotype: A much bigger clone sits one base away, suggesting this may be a read error. This chain's CDR3 is CASKGQLMNTEALF. The DNA of the CDR3 is TGTGCCAGCAAGGGACAACTCATGAACACTGAAGCTCTCTTT. The chain links TRBV21-1 to TRBJ1-1; whether TRBD1, the table's D call, matches the DNA was not checked. TRBV21-1 is a pseudogene segment. The CDR3 has 14 amino acids.

The chain is built from TRBV6-6 and TRBJ2-1; D could derive from TRBD1 or TRBD2 (5 bases each). From germline, CDR1 is MNHNY and CDR2 SVGAGI (reference sequence). The ends were cut back, 9 bases at V and 8 bases at J, with 20 bases in the middle. The CDR3 sequence is 14 residues long. CDR3 residues: CASSPGPIIDEQFF. The CDR3 nucleotides are TGTGCCAGTAGTCCGGGACCAATTATCGATGAGCAGTTCTTC.

As regards this clonotype: A read error may explain this, as a much larger clone is one base away. V gene TRBV21-1 combines with J gene TRBJ2-1; the D segment call TRBD1 is taken from the table without a DNA check. TRBV21-1 is designated a pseudogene. The CDR3 extends over 14 amino acids. CDR3 DNA sequence: TGTGCCTGCAGCAAAGCTGAGGGGAACAATGAGCAGTTCTTC. This encodes CACSKAEGNNEQFF.

This clonotype was seen just once. One end of the junction varies from germline; a read error may be responsible. V usage is TRBV11-2 and J usage is TRBJ2-7; 7 bases are a match to TRBD1. There are 16 residues in the CDR3. Germline CDR1 SGHAT, CDR2 FQNNGV. In DNA form, the CDR3 reads TGCGCCGGCAGCCAAAGCAGGGGGTCTAGCTCCTACGAGCAGTACTTC. Protein product: CAGSQSRGSSSYEQYF. Using reference TRBV11-2 and TRBJ2-7 for the parts outside the CDR3, the full variable domain is EAGVAQSPRYKIIEKRQSVAFWCNPISGHATLYWYQQILGQGPKLLIQFQNNGVVDDSQLPKDRFSAERLKGVDSTLKIQPAKLEDSAVYLCAGSQSRGSSSYEQYFGPGTRLTVT.

Turning to this clonotype: Relative to the germline gene, one junction end is altered; a read error may explain this. This sequence joins TRBV4-1 and TRBJ1-3, with a possible D match to TRBD1 (5 bases). This CDR3 contains 20 residues. CDR1 MGHRA and CDR2 YSYEKL come from the germline V gene. As DNA, the CDR3 is TGCGCCAGCAGTCGGGGAAGTGGGGCCTTGGGGTCGATGAATGGAAACAGCATATATTTT. Protein product: CASSRGSGALGSMNGNSIYF.

This clonotype was found many times. The CDR3 sequence: CAWSLGTGANEQFF. Here the CDR3 DNA reads TGTGCCTGGTCCCTCGGGACAGGGGCCAATGAGCAGTTCTTC. V is TRBV30 and J is TRBJ2-1; 10 nucleotides line up with TRBD1. This CDR3 contains 14 residues. Germline V lookup: CDR1 GTSNPN, CDR2 SVGIG (reference sequence). V was pared by 5 bases and J by 6 bases, with 7 bases of the junction left unmatched.

CDR3 bases: TGTGCCAGCAGGCAACCGGGACAGAACTGCGAGCAGTACTTC. Translation gives CASRQPGQNCEQYF. The chain joins TRBV14 to TRBJ2-7; TRBD1 matches at 7 bases. This CDR3 contains 14 residues. The trim removed 6 bases at V and 6 bases at J, leaving 11 bases unmatched. Germline-derived CDR1 and CDR2 are SGHDN and FVKESK.

As regards this clonotype: One junction end disagrees with the germline gene, perhaps due to a read error. The chain recombines TRBV10-3 with TRBJ2-1; tentatively, D is TRBD2 (5 bases). The CDR3 is made up of 12 amino acids. The germline V gene encodes CDR1 ENHRY and CDR2 SYGVKD. The CDR3 reads CVISESTSLQFF. CDR3 in DNA: TGTGTCATCAGTGAGTCAACTAGTCTGCAATTCTTC.

Concerning this clonotype: Being one base from a much bigger clone, this may be a read error. The chain links TRBV10-3 to TRBJ2-7; D is perhaps TRBD1 or TRBD2 (6 bases each). The V gene's germline CDR1 is ENHRY and CDR2 SYGVKD. Trimming took off 4 bases at V and 5 bases at J, with 18 bases between the two ends. This CDR3 comprises 15 residues. The CDR3 region has the DNA TGTGCCATCAGTGCGGGGGACAAGGGGCTCCACGAGCAGTACTTC. This encodes CAISAGDKGLHEQYF.

This clonotype was seen at least ten times. The chain joins TRBV7-9 to TRBJ1-5; no clear D. Trimming took off 1 base at V and 5 bases at J, with 9 bases between the two ends. CDR3 size: 14 residues. Germline V gene data show CDR1 as SEHNR and CDR2 as FQNEAQ (reference sequence). CDR3 loop: CASSLEGAYQPQHF. In DNA, the CDR3 is TGTGCCAGCAGCTTAGAGGGTGCCTATCAGCCCCAGCATTTT.

In the case of this clonotype: The conserved phenylalanine or tryptophan is not found at the CDR3 terminus, so this likely reflects a read error. The rearrangement uses TRBV14 and TRBJ2-7, with 9 bases matching TRBD1. This CDR3 comprises 14 residues. With V trimmed by 4 bases and J by 6 bases, 7 bases remained unmatched. The germline V gene has CDR1 SGHDN and CDR2 FVKESK. The CDR3 is CASSRAGTGSEQYS. The CDR3, as DNA: TGTGCCAGCAGCCGAGCAGGGACAGGGAGCGAGCAGTACTCC.